This TCR beta chain was observed in a study of cytomegalovirus exposure and HLA in healthy donors. General study results and limits: A few CMV-associated chains proved CMV antigen-specific in vitro.

The V gene's germline CDR1 is SQVTM and CDR2 ANQGSEA. Trimming took off 6 bases at V and 0 bases at J, with 8 bases between the two ends. CDR3 length equals 13 residues. Points on this clone: The antigen remains unidentified.

Use of 60 Vbeta and 13 Jbeta primers characterized the PCR. Produced via immunoSEQ multiplex PCR; TCRdb's table is partial and in-frame only. Of nearly 200,000 clones listed, about 85% were seen once; the top ten hold around 0.4%. The chain has TRBV29-1 and TRBJ2-2; maybe TRBD1 (6 bases). The source is a male donor in good health and CMV-seropositive. The sequenced sample was PBMCs. In DNA form, the CDR3 reads TGCAGCGTGGACAGTTCGAACACCGGGGAGCTGTTTTTT. It encodes CSVDSSNTGELFF.